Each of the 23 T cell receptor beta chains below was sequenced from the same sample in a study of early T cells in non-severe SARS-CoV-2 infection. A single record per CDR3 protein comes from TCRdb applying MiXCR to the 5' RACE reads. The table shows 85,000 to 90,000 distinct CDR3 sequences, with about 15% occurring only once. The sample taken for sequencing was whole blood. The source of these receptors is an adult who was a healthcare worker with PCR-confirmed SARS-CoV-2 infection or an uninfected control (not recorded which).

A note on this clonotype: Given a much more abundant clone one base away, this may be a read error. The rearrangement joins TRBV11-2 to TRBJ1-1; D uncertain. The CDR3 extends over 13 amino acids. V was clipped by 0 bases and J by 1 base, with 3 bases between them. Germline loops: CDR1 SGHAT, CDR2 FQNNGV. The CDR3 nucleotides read TGTGCCAGCAGCTTAGAGGAGAACACTGAAGCTTTCTTT. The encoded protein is CASSLEENTEAFF.

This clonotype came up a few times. CDR3 sequence: CASSYGGAITDTQYF. For the CDR3, the DNA is TGTGCCAGCAGTTATGGGGGGGCCATCACAGATACGCAGTATTTT. The genes are TRBV6-6 and TRBJ2-3, with a possible D match to TRBD2 (7 bases). V lost 3 bases to trimming and J lost 2 bases, with 12 bases between them. The CDR3 is 15 amino acids. From germline, CDR1 is MNHNY and CDR2 SVGAGI (reference sequence).

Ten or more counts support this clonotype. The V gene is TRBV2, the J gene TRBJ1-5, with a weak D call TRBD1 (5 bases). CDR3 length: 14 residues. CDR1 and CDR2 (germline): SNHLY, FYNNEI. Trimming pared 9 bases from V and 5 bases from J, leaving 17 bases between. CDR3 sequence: CASTPGGTDQPQHF. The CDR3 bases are TGTGCCAGTACACCAGGTGGGACGGATCAGCCCCAGCATTTT.

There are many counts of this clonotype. In DNA form, the CDR3 reads TGCGCCAGCAGCCTAACAGGGACAGATACGCAGTATTTT. It codes for CASSLTGTDTQYF. The chain is built from TRBV5-1 and TRBJ2-3, with D tentatively TRBD1 (6 bases). This CDR3 comprises 13 residues. Germline V gene data show CDR1 as SGHRS and CDR2 as YFSETQ. V lost 4 bases, J lost 3 bases, and 9 bases lay in between.

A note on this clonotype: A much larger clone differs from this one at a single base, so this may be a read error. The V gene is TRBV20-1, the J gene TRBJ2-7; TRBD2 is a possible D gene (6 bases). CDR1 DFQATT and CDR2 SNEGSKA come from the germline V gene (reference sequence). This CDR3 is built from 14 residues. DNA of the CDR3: TGCAGTGCTAGGGTCGGGGGTCTAACCTACGAGGAGTACTTC. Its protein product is CSARVGGLTYEEYF.

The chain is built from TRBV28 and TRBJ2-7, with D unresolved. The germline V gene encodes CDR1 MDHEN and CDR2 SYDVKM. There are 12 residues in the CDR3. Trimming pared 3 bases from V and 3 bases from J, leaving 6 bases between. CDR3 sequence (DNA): TGTGCCAGCAGTTTTGGAGACTACGAGCAGTACTTC. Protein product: CASSFGDYEQYF. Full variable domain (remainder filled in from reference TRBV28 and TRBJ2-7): DVKVTQSSRYLVKRTGEKVFLECVQDMDHENMFWYRQDPGLGLRLIYFSYDVKMKEKGDIPEGYSVSREKKERFSLILESASTNQTSMYLCASSFGDYEQYFGPGTRLTVT.

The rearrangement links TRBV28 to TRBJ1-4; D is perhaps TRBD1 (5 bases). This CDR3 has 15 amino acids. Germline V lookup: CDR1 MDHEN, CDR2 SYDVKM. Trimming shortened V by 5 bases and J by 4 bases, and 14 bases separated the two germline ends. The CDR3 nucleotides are TGTGCCAGCAGTCGGCCGACAGTATTTAATGAAAAACTGTTTTTT. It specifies CASSRPTVFNEKLFF.

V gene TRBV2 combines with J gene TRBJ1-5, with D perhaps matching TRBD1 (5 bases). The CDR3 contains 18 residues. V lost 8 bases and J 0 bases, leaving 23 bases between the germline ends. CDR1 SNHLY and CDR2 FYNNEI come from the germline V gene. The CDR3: CASGRSGGDLYSNQPQHF. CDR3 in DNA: TGTGCCAGCGGGCGAAGCGGGGGGGACCTCTATAGCAATCAGCCCCAGCATTTT.

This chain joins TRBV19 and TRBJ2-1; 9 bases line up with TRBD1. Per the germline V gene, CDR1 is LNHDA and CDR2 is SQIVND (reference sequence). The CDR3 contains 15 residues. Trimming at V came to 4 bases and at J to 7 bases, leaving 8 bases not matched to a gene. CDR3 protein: CASSRTGVSLNEQFF. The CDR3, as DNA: TGTGCCAGTAGTAGGACAGGGGTCTCCCTTAATGAGCAGTTCTTC.

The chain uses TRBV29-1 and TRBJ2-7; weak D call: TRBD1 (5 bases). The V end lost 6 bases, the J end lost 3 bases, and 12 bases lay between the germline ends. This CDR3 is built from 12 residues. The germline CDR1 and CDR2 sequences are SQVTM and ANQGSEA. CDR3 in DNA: TGCAGCGTGACAGAGGATATCTACGAGCAGTACTTC. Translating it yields CSVTEDIYEQYF.

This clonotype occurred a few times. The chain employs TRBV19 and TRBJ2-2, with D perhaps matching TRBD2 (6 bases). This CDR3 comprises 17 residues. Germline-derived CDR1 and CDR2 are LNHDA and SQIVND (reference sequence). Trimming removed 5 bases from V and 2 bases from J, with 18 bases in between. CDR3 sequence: CASSPPVAGKNTGELFF. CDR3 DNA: TGTGCCAGTAGTCCCCCCGTTGCGGGGAAAAACACCGGGGAGCTGTTTTTT.

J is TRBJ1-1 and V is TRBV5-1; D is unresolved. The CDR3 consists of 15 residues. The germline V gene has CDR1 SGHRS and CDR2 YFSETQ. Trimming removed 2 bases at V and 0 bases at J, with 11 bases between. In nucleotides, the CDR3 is TGCGCCAGCAGCTTCCGGCGAAATATGAACACTGAAGCTTTCTTT. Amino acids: CASSFRRNMNTEAFF.

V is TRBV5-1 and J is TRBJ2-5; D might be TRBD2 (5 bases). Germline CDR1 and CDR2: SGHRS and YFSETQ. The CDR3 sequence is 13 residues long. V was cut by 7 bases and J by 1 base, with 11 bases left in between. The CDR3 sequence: CASGPGFQETQYF. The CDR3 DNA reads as TGCGCCAGCGGCCCGGGGTTCCAAGAGACCCAGTACTTC.

In DNA form, the CDR3 reads TGTGCCAGCAGCTTGGACAGATTCGAGCAGTACTTC. Its protein product is CASSLDRFEQYF. This chain links TRBV5-4 with TRBJ2-7; D gene ambiguous. From germline, CDR1 is SGHNT and CDR2 YYREEE (reference sequence). The V and J ends lost 0 bases and 6 bases respectively, with 7 bases between them. The CDR3 runs 12 residues.

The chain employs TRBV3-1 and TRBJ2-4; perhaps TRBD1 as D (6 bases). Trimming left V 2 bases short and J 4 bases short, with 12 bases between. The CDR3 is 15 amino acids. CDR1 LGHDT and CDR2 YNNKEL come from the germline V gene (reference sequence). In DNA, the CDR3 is TGTGCCAGCAGCCAACCGGGACAACGAAAAAACATTCAGTACTTC. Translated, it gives CASSQPGQRKNIQYF.

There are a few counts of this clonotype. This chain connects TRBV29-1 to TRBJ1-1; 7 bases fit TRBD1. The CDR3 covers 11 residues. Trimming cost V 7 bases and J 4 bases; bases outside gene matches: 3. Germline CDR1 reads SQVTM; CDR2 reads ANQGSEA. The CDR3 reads CSADRSTEAFF. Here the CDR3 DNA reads TGCAGCGCGGACAGGTCCACTGAAGCTTTCTTT.

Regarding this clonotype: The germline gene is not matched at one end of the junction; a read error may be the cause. This chain's CDR3 is CASSGGATDTQYF. As DNA, the CDR3 is TGTGCTAGCAGCGGGGGGGCCACGGATACGCAGTATTTT. The chain combines TRBV7-7 with TRBJ2-3, with 10 bases identical to TRBD2. The CDR3 is made up of 13 amino acids. Per the germline V gene, CDR1 is SSHAT and CDR2 is FNYEAQ (reference sequence).

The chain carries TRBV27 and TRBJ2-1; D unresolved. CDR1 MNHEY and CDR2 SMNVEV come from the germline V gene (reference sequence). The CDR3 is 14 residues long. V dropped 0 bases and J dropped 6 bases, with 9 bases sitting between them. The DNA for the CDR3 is TGTGCCAGCAGTTTATCAACGGGTTTCAATGAGCAGTTCTTC. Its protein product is CASSLSTGFNEQFF.

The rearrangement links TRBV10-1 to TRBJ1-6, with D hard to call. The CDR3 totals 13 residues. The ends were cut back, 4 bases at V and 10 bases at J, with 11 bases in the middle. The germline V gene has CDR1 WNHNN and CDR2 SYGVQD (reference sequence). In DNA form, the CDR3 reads TGCGCCAGCAGTGTGTTGGATGGATCACCCCTCCACTTT. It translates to CASSVLDGSPLHF.

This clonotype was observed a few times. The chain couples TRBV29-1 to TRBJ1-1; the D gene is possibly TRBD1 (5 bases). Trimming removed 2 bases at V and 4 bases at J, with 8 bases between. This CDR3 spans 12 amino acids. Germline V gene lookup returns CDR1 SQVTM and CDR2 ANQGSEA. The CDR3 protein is CSVEHQGTEAFF. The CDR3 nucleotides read TGCAGCGTTGAACACCAGGGCACTGAAGCTTTCTTT.

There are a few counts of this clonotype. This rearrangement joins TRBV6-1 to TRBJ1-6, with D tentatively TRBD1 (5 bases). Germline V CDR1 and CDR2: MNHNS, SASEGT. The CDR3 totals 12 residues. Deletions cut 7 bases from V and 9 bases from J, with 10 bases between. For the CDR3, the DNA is TGTGCCAGCACGGAGGGGCGTTCACCCCTCCACTTT. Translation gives CASTEGRSPLHF.

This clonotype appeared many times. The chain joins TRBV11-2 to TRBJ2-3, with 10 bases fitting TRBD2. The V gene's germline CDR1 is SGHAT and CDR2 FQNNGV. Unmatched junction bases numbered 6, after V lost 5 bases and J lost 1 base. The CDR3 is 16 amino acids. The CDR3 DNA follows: TGTGCCAGCAGCCCTTACACTAGCGGGGGCACAGATACGCAGTATTTT. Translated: CASSPYTSGGTDTQYF.

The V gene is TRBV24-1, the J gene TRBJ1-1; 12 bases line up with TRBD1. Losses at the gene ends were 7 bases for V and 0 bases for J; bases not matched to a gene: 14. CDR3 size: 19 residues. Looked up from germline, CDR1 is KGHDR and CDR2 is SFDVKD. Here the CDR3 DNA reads TGTGCCACCAGACCGGGACAGGGGGCGTCTCTATCTATGAACACTGAAGCTTTCTTT. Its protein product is CATRPGQGASLSMNTEAFF.